Below are 27 T cell receptor beta chains sequenced from a single sample in a study of identical twins. TCRdb used MiXCR to reprocess the 5' RACE reads, holding one entry per CDR3 protein. The sample consists of under 350,000 distinct CDR3 sequences, just under 9.5% of them appearing once. Separately, the same data were catalogued under a study of yellow fever vaccine responses in identical twins.

The sequencing sample was made of CD8+ T cells sorted from blood. These receptors were obtained from a woman in her late teens or twenties in good health.

This clonotype was counted ten times or more. The chain uses TRBV5-6 and TRBJ2-7; D perhaps matches TRBD1 (6 bases). The length of the CDR3 is 16 residues. The V end was cut by 4 bases, the J end by 4 bases, with 21 bases between. Germline V lookup: CDR1 SGHDT, CDR2 YYEEEE. The CDR3 sequence: CASSGTTGIELYEQYF. The CDR3 DNA reads as TGTGCCAGCAGCGGGACGACAGGCATCGAACTATACGAGCAGTACTTC. The whole variable domain, remainder taken from reference TRBV5-6 and TRBJ2-7, is DAGVTQSPTHLIKTRGQQVTLRCSPKSGHDTVSWYQQALGQGPQFIFQYYEEEERQRGNFPDRFSGHQFPNYSSELNVNALLLGDSALYLCASSGTTGIELYEQYFGPGTRLTVT.

In this sample, this clonotype turned up many times. The chain recombines TRBV5-6 with TRBJ2-1, with unresolved D. CDR3 length equals 14 residues. V dropped 4 bases and J dropped 3 bases, with 11 bases sitting between them. CDR1 and CDR2 (germline): SGHDT, YYEEEE. CDR3 loop: CASSMFGSYNEQFF. For the CDR3, the DNA is TGTGCCAGCAGCATGTTCGGTAGCTACAATGAGCAGTTCTTC.

This clonotype showed up just a few times. This rearrangement joins TRBV5-6 to TRBJ2-7, with 7 positions matching TRBD2. Trimming took 0 bases from V and 6 from J; bases not matched to a gene: 3. The CDR3 spans 13 residues. Germline CDR1 is SGHDT and CDR2 is YYEEEE. CDR3 amino acids: CASSLGAGVEQYF. For the CDR3, the DNA is TGTGCCAGCAGCTTGGGTGCGGGAGTCGAGCAGTACTTC.

This clonotype was observed a few times. The CDR3 nucleotides read TGTGCCAGCAGTCCCTCCCTCCGACTAGCGGACACAGATACGCAGTATTTT. The encoded protein is CASSPSLRLADTDTQYF. This chain uses TRBV27 with TRBJ2-3; 9 bases align to TRBD2. V shed 5 bases, J shed 2 bases, and the junction held 11 bases outside the gene matches. The CDR3 spans 17 residues. CDR1 and CDR2 from the germline V gene are MNHEY and SMNVEV (reference sequence).

This clonotype came up many times. The V and J genes are TRBV7-9 and TRBJ2-7; perhaps D is TRBD1 or TRBD2 (5 bases each). The CDR3 has 12 residues. The V end was cut by 2 bases, the J end by 5 bases, with 7 bases between. The germline V gene has CDR1 SEHNR and CDR2 FQNEAQ (reference sequence). Here the CDR3 DNA reads TGTGCCAGCAGCTTAATGGGGGACGAGCAGTACTTC. Residues: CASSLMGDEQYF.

This clonotype was counted between two and nine times. The gene calls are TRBV20-1 and TRBJ2-1; D call uncertain. Per the germline V gene, CDR1 is DFQATT and CDR2 is SNEGSKA (reference sequence). V dropped 0 bases and J dropped 8 bases, with 5 bases sitting between them. The CDR3 sequence is 11 residues long. CDR3 coding DNA: TGCAGTGCTAGAGATTTTGATGAGCAGTTCTTC. Protein: CSARDFDEQFF.

This clonotype showed up many times. The genes are TRBV29-1 and TRBJ2-7; 9 bases match TRBD1. V shed 6 bases and J 4 bases; nucleotides not matched to a gene: 7. The CDR3 is 13 residues long. Germline loops: CDR1 SQVTM, CDR2 ANQGSEA. The CDR3: CSVVQGAGYEQYF. CDR3 in DNA: TGCAGCGTCGTACAGGGGGCAGGATACGAGCAGTACTTC.

This clonotype has more than one count but fewer than ten. J is TRBJ2-3 and V is TRBV9, with 8 bases aligning to TRBD2. The CDR3 length is 16 residues. Germline V gives CDR1 SGDLS, CDR2 YYNGEE. The V and J ends lost 1 base and 0 bases, in that order; junction bases with no gene match: 4. CDR3: CASSVRAGESTDTQYF. In DNA form, the CDR3 reads TGTGCCAGCAGCGTACGAGCGGGGGAGAGCACAGATACGCAGTATTTT.

The chain recombines TRBV12-5 with TRBJ2-2; D possibly corresponds to TRBD1 (6 bases). CDR3 length equals 12 residues. Trimming stripped 6 bases from V and 5 bases from J, with 7 bases between. In germline, CDR1 is LGHNT, CDR2 FRNRAP. The CDR3: CASGQGTGELFF. The DNA for the CDR3 is TGTGCTAGTGGCCAGGGGACCGGGGAGCTGTTTTTT.

This clonotype has ten or more counts. This chain uses TRBV7-9 with TRBJ2-7; tentatively, D is TRBD1 (7 bases). V was trimmed by 5 bases and J by 2 bases, leaving 10 bases between them. Germline V CDR1 and CDR2: SEHNR, FQNEAQ (reference sequence). The CDR3 totals 13 residues. The CDR3 spells CASSGGTAYEQYF. CDR3 bases: TGTGCCAGCAGCGGCGGGACAGCCTACGAGCAGTACTTC.

The V gene is TRBV7-9, the J gene TRBJ2-3, with D unresolved. The CDR3 loop spans 16 amino acids. V lost 3 bases and J 3 bases, leaving 16 bases between the germline ends. Germline V lookup: CDR1 SEHNR, CDR2 FQNEAQ (reference sequence). The CDR3 loop reads CASSLGPEVTTDTQYF. The DNA of the CDR3 is TGTGCCAGCAGCTTGGGTCCCGAGGTAACGACAGATACGCAGTATTTT. The full variable domain, in which reference TRBV7-9 and TRBJ2-3 provide the parts outside the CDR3, is DTGVSQNPRHKITKRGQNVTFRCDPISEHNRLYWYRQTLGQGPEFLTYFQNEAQLEKSRLLSDRFSAERPKGSFSTLEIQRTEQGDSAMYLCASSLGPEVTTDTQYFGPGTRLTVL.

This clonotype was detected ten times or more. The chain recombines TRBV7-2 with TRBJ2-7, with TRBD1 identical over 8 bases. The J segment lost 2 bases and the V segment lost 5 bases, leaving 5 bases of the junction unmatched. The CDR3 is 14 residues long. The germline V gene encodes CDR1 SGHTA and CDR2 FQGNSA. CDR3 sequence reads: CASSLDRDPYEQYF. The CDR3 DNA follows: TGTGCCAGCAGCCTGGACAGGGACCCCTACGAGCAGTACTTC.

V usage is TRBV24-1 and J usage is TRBJ2-3, with D uncertain. Trimming stripped 0 bases from V and 9 bases from J, with 18 bases between. Germline V gene sequence: CDR1 KGHDR, CDR2 SFDVKD. This CDR3 region has 16 residues. The CDR3 coding sequence is TGTGCCACCAGTGATTTGCCCATGGACGGCTTGGCCACGCAGTATTTT. It translates to CATSDLPMDGLATQYF.

The chain recombines TRBV14 with TRBJ2-7; D remains unclear. Trimming cost V 1 base and J 0 bases, with 7 bases left between them. The CDR3 runs to 14 residues. Germline V gene lookup returns CDR1 SGHDN and CDR2 FVKESK. CDR3 residues: CASSQAADSYEQYF. Here the CDR3 DNA reads TGTGCCAGCAGCCAAGCAGCAGACTCCTACGAGCAGTACTTC. Supplemented by reference TRBV14 and TRBJ2-7, the full variable domain reads EAGVTQFPSHSVIEKGQTVTLRCDPISGHDNLYWYRRVMGKEIKFLLHFVKESKQDESGMPNNRFLAERTGGTYSTLKVQPAELEDSGVYFCASSQAADSYEQYFGPGTRLTVT.

This clonotype was seen ten or more times. This chain uses TRBV5-5 with TRBJ2-1, with TRBD1 matching over 8 bases. This CDR3 has 14 amino acids. Germline CDR1 SGHKS, CDR2 YYEKEE (reference sequence). J gave up 7 bases and V 0 bases, and 3 bases lay outside the gene matches. The CDR3, as DNA: TGTGCCAGCAGCTTGGACAGGGGGTTTAATGAGCAGTTCTTC. Translation: CASSLDRGFNEQFF. The full variable domain, completed using reference TRBV5-5 and TRBJ2-1, is DAGVTQSPTHLIKTRGQQVTLRCSPISGHKSVSWYQQVLGQGPQFIFQYYEKEERGRGNFPDRFSARQFPNYSSELNVNALLLGDSALYLCASSLDRGFNEQFFGPGTRLTVL.

The rearrangement uses TRBV7-9 and TRBJ1-2; no reliable D call. The CDR3 runs 15 residues. The germline V gene has CDR1 SEHNR and CDR2 FQNEAQ (reference sequence). Trimming took 7 bases from V and 3 from J, leaving 18 bases between them. CDR3 residues: CASTTGFGADYGYTF. For the CDR3, the DNA is TGTGCCAGCACCACCGGTTTTGGCGCGGACTATGGCTACACCTTC.

The sample holds many counts of this clonotype. The V gene is TRBV27, the J gene TRBJ1-1; D might be TRBD1 (6 bases). The germline gives CDR1 MNHEY, CDR2 SMNVEV (reference sequence). This CDR3 is 15 amino acids long. V dropped 0 bases and J dropped 1 base, with 9 bases sitting between them. As DNA, the CDR3 is TGTGCCAGCAGTTTATCACAGGGCCGGAACACTGAAGCTTTCTTT. It encodes CASSLSQGRNTEAFF.

This clonotype came up a few times. The chain is built from TRBV6-5 and TRBJ2-1; 9 bases match TRBD2. The CDR3 is made up of 17 amino acids. From germline, CDR1 is MNHEY and CDR2 SVGAGI. Trimming at V came to 2 bases and at J to 6 bases, leaving 11 bases not matched to a gene. CDR3 protein: CASSYHPTSGIPNEQFF. CDR3 in DNA: TGTGCCAGCAGTTACCACCCGACTAGCGGAATTCCCAATGAGCAGTTCTTC.

This clonotype was detected ten times or more. The chain has TRBV19 and TRBJ2-5, with D tentatively TRBD2 (7 bases). V lost 3 bases and J lost 5, with 19 bases in between. The CDR3 is made up of 16 amino acids. Germline loops: CDR1 LNHDA, CDR2 SQIVND (reference sequence). In DNA, the CDR3 is TGTGCCAGTAGTATTGGAGAGGGGGGGATAAGGGAGACCCAGTACTTC. Amino acids: CASSIGEGGIRETQYF.

This clonotype came up a few times. The J gene is TRBJ2-7, the V gene TRBV5-1; the D is unclear. CDR1 is SGHRS, CDR2 YFSETQ, per germline. The CDR3 loop spans 13 amino acids. V dropped 5 bases and J dropped 2 bases, with 11 bases sitting between them. The CDR3: CASREYQAYEQYF. CDR3 DNA: TGCGCCAGCAGGGAGTATCAGGCCTACGAGCAGTACTTC.

The table lists this clonotype with a few counts. J is TRBJ1-1 and V is TRBV4-3; 7 bases line up with TRBD1. With 3 bases clipped from V and 6 bases from J, the junction kept 10 bases outside the gene matches. Germline CDR1 and CDR2: LGHNA and YSLEER. There are 15 residues in the CDR3. The CDR3, as DNA: TGCGCCAGCAGCCAGTCCCAGTCAGGGGGGGCTGAAGCTTTCTTT. Its protein is CASSQSQSGGAEAFF.

In its sample, this clonotype was seen many times. This chain links TRBV11-2 with TRBJ2-7, with D perhaps TRBD2 (5 bases). This CDR3 is built from 14 residues. Trimming left V 3 bases short and J 4 bases short, with 13 bases between. Germline V lookup: CDR1 SGHAT, CDR2 FQNNGV. Written as DNA, the CDR3 is TGTGCCAGCAGCTTCGGCGGGTTGAGGTACGAGCAGTACTTC. This gives the protein CASSFGGLRYEQYF.

A note on this clonotype: Relative to the germline gene, one junction end is altered; a read error may explain this. The rearrangement joins TRBV6-2 or TRBV6-3 to TRBJ1-1; D is unresolved. The germline V gene encodes CDR1 MNHEY and CDR2 SVGEGT. The CDR3 sequence is 13 residues long. The DNA for the CDR3 is TGTGCCAGCAGTCGACGGGAAAACACTGAAGTTTTCTTT. Amino acid sequence: CASSRRENTEVFF.

The chain joins TRBV4-2 to TRBJ2-1, with D unresolved. The CDR3 has 12 amino acids. Germline V gene sequence: CDR1 LGHNA, CDR2 YNFKEQ. V was shortened by 4 bases and J by 9 bases, with 10 bases between the two germline ends. CDR3 DNA sequence: TGTGCCAGCAGCCCAGGAGTTCGTGAGCAGTTCTTC. It codes for CASSPGVREQFF.

Ten or more counts support this clonotype. The V gene is TRBV7-9, the J gene TRBJ1-1, with unresolved D. The germline V and J ends were trimmed by 5 bases and 1 base, with 17 bases remaining between them. The CDR3 loop spans 16 amino acids. Per the germline V gene, CDR1 is SEHNR and CDR2 is FQNEAQ (reference sequence). CDR3 residues: CASSRPEADGNTEAFF. CDR3 coding DNA: TGTGCCAGCAGCCGACCCGAGGCGGACGGGAACACTGAAGCTTTCTTT.

The rearrangement links TRBV6-2 or TRBV6-3 to TRBJ2-1, with TRBD2 matching over 10 bases. Per germline, CDR1 MNHEY and CDR2 SVGEGT. Germline trimming cut 1 base from V and 1 base from J; bases unmatched to any gene: 4. The CDR3 runs 17 residues. The CDR3 reads CASSYFLAGDSYNEQFF. The CDR3 DNA is TGTGCCAGCAGTTACTTCCTAGCGGGAGATTCCTACAATGAGCAGTTCTTC.

The V and J genes are TRBV7-6 and TRBJ2-7; 11 bases fit TRBD2. CDR1 is SGHVS, CDR2 FNYEAQ, per germline. V gave up 5 bases and J gave up 0 bases; unmatched junction bases: 9. The CDR3 is made up of 17 amino acids. The chain's CDR3 is CASSAGLADFSSYEQYF. CDR3 DNA sequence: TGTGCCAGCAGCGCGGGACTAGCGGACTTTTCCTCCTACGAGCAGTACTTC.